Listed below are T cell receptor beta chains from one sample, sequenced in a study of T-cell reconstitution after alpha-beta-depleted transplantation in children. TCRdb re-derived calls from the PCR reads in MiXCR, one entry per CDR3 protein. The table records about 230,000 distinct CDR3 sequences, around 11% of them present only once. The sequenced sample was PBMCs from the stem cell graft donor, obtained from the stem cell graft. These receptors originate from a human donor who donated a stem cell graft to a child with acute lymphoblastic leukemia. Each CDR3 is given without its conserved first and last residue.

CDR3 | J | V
ASSLTGPTGELF | TRBJ2-2 | TRBV12-3/TRBV12-4
AISEFGYREETQY | TRBJ2-5 | TRBV10-3
ASSPGGTMNTEAF | TRBJ1-1 | TRBV5-1
ASSFGSTNEKLF | TRBJ1-4 | TRBV18
ASSRLAVYEQY | TRBJ2-7 | TRBV12-3/TRBV12-4
ASSGLEAPLH | TRBJ1-6 | TRBV9
AISMTSGRPEQY | TRBJ2-7 | TRBV10-3
ASSPPPPPLYEQY | TRBJ2-7 | TRBV7-9
ASSPQGRTDTQY | TRBJ2-3 | TRBV7-9
ASSVTGDNQPQH | TRBJ1-5 | TRBV19
ASSARQGGEAF | TRBJ1-1 | TRBV7-3
AWSLNTEAF | TRBJ1-1 | TRBV30